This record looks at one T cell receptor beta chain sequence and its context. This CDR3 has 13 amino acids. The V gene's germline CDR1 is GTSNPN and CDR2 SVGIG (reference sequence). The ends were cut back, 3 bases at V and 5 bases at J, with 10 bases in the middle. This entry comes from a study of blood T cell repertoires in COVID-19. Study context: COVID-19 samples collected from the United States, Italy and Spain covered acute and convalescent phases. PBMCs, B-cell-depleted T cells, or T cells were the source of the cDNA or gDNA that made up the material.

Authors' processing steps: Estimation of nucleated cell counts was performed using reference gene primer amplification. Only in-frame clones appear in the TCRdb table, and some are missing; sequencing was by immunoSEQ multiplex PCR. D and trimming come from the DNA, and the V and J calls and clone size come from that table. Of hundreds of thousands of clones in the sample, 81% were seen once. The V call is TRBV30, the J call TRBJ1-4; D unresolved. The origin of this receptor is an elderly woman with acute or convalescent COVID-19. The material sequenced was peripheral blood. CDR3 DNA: TGTGCCTGGAGAGGTAGCACAAATGAAAAACTGTTTTTT. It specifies CAWRGSTNEKLFF.